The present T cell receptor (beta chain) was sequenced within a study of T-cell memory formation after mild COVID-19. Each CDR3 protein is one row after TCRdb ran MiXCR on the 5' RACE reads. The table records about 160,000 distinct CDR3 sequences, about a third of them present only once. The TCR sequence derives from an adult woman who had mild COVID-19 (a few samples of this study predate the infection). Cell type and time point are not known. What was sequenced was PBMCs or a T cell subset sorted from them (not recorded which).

Here the CDR3 reads CASSVVDSPYEQYF. Here the CDR3 DNA reads TGTGCCAGCAGCGTAGTGGACAGCCCCTACGAGCAGTACTTC. This chain uses TRBV9 with TRBJ2-7; a weak D match, TRBD1 (6 bases). The CDR3 extends over 14 amino acids. The germline V gene has CDR1 SGDLS and CDR2 YYNGEE. Deletions cut 0 bases from V and 2 bases from J, with 9 bases between.